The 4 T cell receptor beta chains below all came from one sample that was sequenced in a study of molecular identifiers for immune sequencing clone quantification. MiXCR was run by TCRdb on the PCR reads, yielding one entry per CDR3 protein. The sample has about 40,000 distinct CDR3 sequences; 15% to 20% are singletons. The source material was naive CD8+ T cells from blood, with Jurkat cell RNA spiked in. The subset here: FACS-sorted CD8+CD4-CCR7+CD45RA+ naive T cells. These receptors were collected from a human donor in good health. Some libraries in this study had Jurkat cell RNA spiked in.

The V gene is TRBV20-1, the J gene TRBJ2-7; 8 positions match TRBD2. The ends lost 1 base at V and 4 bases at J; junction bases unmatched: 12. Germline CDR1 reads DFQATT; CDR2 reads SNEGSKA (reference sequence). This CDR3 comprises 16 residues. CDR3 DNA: TGCAGTGCTAGAGGGGACGTGTCCCCGGGAGGGTACGAGCAGTACTTC. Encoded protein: CSARGDVSPGGYEQYF.

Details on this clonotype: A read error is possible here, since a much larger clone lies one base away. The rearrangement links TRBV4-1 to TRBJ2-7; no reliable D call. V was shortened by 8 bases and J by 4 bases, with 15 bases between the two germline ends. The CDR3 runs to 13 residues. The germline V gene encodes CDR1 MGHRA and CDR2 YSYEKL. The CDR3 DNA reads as TGCGCCAGCGGCCCCCCTGCCGTTTACGAGCAGTACTTC. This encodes CASGPPAVYEQYF.

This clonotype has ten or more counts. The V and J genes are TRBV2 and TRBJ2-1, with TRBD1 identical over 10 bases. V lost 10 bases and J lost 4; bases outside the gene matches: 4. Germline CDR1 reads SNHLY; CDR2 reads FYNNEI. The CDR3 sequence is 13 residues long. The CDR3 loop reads CATQGQGYNEQFF. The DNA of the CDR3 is TGTGCCACACAGGGACAGGGGTACAATGAGCAGTTCTTC. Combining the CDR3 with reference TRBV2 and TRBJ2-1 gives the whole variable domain EPEVTQTPSHQVTQMGQEVILRCVPISNHLYFYWYRQILGQKVEFLVSFYNNEISEKSEIFDDQFSVERPDGSNFTLKIRSTKLEDSAMYFCATQGQGYNEQFFGPGTRLTVL.

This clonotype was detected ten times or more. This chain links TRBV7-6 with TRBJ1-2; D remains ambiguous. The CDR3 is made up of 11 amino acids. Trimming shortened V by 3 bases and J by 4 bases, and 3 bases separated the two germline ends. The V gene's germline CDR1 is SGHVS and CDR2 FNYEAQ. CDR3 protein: CASSFSYGYTF. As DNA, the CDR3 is TGTGCCAGCAGCTTTAGCTATGGCTACACCTTC.